The 13 T cell receptor beta chains below come from one sample, sequenced in a study of blood T cells in healthy people across ages. Primers used in a second PCR of roughly 7 to 12 cycles were a sample-barcoded 5' primer and a J-beta primer mix. TCRdb used MiXCR to reprocess the 5' RACE reads, holding one entry per CDR3 protein. Of more than 800,000 distinct CDR3 sequences listed, more than 35% are singletons. The specimen sequenced was blood. These receptors were obtained from an older woman in good health.

CDR3 loop: CATSRRRGSTDTQYF. The CDR3 DNA reads TGTGCCACCAGCAGACGACGGGGTAGCACAGATACGCAGTATTTT. The chain uses TRBV15 and TRBJ2-3; TRBD2 might be the D (5 bases). The V gene lost 2 bases and the J gene lost 0 bases, with 9 bases spanning the gap. This CDR3 has 15 amino acids. The germline gives CDR1 LNHNV, CDR2 YYDKDF (reference sequence).

This clonotype was seen many times. The chain joins TRBV10-2 to TRBJ2-1; TRBD2 matches at 15 bases. Germline loops: CDR1 WSHSY, CDR2 SAAADI. The CDR3 is made up of 14 amino acids. The J segment lost 7 bases and the V segment lost 7 bases, leaving 2 bases of the junction unmatched. The DNA for the CDR3 is TGCGCCAGCACCGGGACTAGCGGGAGGAATGAGCAGTTCTTC. It codes for CASTGTSGRNEQFF.

This clonotype was seen ten or more times. The chain employs TRBV20-1 and TRBJ2-1, with D tentatively TRBD1 (5 bases). The germline gives CDR1 DFQATT, CDR2 SNEGSKA (reference sequence). Deletions cut 5 bases from V and 3 bases from J, with 17 bases between. The CDR3 covers 15 residues. The CDR3 is CSAFPQVGRYNEQFF. The CDR3 DNA reads TGCAGTGCTTTTCCACAGGTGGGGCGCTACAATGAGCAGTTCTTC.

V is TRBV12-3 or TRBV12-4 and J is TRBJ2-3; possibly TRBD1 or TRBD2 for D (5 bases each). The CDR3 has 13 amino acids. V lost 6 bases and J 6 bases, leaving 13 bases between the germline ends. Here the CDR3 reads CASSRGAADTQYF. The CDR3 DNA sequence: TGTGCCAGCAGCAGAGGGGCTGCCGATACGCAGTATTTT.

This clonotype was seen a few times. The CDR3 DNA is TGCAGTGCTAGAGATCGAGCGGGAGGCCGCCACGAGCAGTACTTC. Translating it yields CSARDRAGGRHEQYF. V is TRBV20-1 and J is TRBJ2-7; 9 bases fit TRBD2. The J segment lost 5 bases and the V segment lost 0 bases, leaving 8 bases of the junction unmatched. Germline V lookup: CDR1 DFQATT, CDR2 SNEGSKA (reference sequence). The CDR3 contains 15 residues.

In this sample, this clonotype turned up many times. This sequence joins TRBV10-3 and TRBJ1-4; TRBD1 matches 8 bases. The CDR3 extends over 15 amino acids. J lost 3 bases, V lost 8 bases, and 8 bases had no gene match. Looked up from germline, CDR1 is ENHRY and CDR2 is SYGVKD. CDR3 residues: CAIGTGRSANEKLFF. CDR3 coding DNA: TGTGCCATCGGGACAGGACGATCAGCTAATGAAAAACTGTTTTTT.

There are a few counts of this clonotype. This chain links TRBV18 with TRBJ2-3, with 7 bases lining up with TRBD1. V dropped 2 bases and J dropped 3; count of bases not matched to a gene: 5. CDR1 is KGHSH, CDR2 LQKENI, per germline. This CDR3 comprises 15 residues. The CDR3 bases are TGTGCCAGCTCACCAGCAGTCAGGGGGACAGATACGCAGTATTTT. Its protein product is CASSPAVRGTDTQYF.

This clonotype was seen only a few times. V gene TRBV9 combines with J gene TRBJ2-4; 7 bases match TRBD2. Germline CDR1 reads SGDLS; CDR2 reads YYNGEE. The CDR3 totals 19 residues. J was trimmed by 0 bases and V by 4 bases; bases with no gene match: 16. The CDR3 sequence is CASSQDWASGQLAKNIQYF. CDR3 nucleotide sequence: TGTGCCAGCAGCCAAGATTGGGCTAGCGGCCAGCTAGCCAAAAACATTCAGTACTTC.

The sample holds one count of this clonotype. V is TRBV5-1 and J is TRBJ2-5; 7 bases are a match to TRBD2. This CDR3 has 15 residues. Germline lookup yields CDR1 SGHRS and CDR2 YFSETQ. V was clipped by 6 bases and J by 11 bases; unmatched bases: 19. The chain's CDR3 is CASTYRAGFNNEQYF. The CDR3 DNA reads as TGCGCCAGCACCTACAGAGCGGGATTTAACAATGAGCAGTACTTC.

The chain couples TRBV14 to TRBJ2-5; no definite D call. The germline CDR1 and CDR2 sequences are SGHDN and FVKESK. V was trimmed by 0 bases and J by 1 base, leaving 3 bases between them. The CDR3 consists of 13 residues. The CDR3 protein is CASSQEGQETQYF. CDR3 sequence (DNA): TGTGCCAGCAGCCAAGAGGGCCAAGAGACCCAGTACTTC.

The J gene is TRBJ2-7, the V gene TRBV5-5; 13 bases match TRBD2. V dropped 4 bases and J dropped 0; count of bases not matched to a gene: 7. The CDR3 sequence is 17 residues long. Per the germline V gene, CDR1 is SGHKS and CDR2 is YYEKEE (reference sequence). The DNA for the CDR3 is TGTGCCAGCAGCCCAGGGACTAGCGGGGTGTCCTCCTACGAGCAGTACTTC. It specifies CASSPGTSGVSSYEQYF.

This clonotype was found a few times. The CDR3: CSVEGTGVTYEQYF. The CDR3 bases are TGCAGCGTTGAAGGGACAGGGGTAACATACGAGCAGTACTTC. This chain joins TRBV29-1 and TRBJ2-7; TRBD1 agrees at 9 bases. V shed 1 base and J 4 bases; nucleotides not matched to a gene: 5. Germline assignment: CDR1 SQVTM and CDR2 ANQGSEA. The CDR3 is 14 amino acids.

This chain joins TRBV7-3 and TRBJ2-7; 7 bases agree with TRBD1. Matching the DNA end better, TRBJ2-5 makes the J call doubtful. The CDR3 is 15 amino acids. Germline assignment: CDR1 SGHTA and CDR2 FQGTGA. Here the CDR3 reads CASSLTGQGDETQYF. The CDR3 nucleotides are TGTGCCAGCAGCTTAACAGGGCAGGGGGATGAGACCCAGTACTTC.